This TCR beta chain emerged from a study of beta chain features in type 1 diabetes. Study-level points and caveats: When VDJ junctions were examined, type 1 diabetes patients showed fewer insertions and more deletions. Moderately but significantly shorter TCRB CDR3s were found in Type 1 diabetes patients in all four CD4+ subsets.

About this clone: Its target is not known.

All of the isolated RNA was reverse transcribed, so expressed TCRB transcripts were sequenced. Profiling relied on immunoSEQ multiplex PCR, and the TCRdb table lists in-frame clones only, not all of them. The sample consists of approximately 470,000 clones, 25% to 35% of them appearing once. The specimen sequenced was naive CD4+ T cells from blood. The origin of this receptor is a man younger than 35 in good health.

The CDR3 DNA follows: TGTGCCAGCAGCCGACAGGGGGCGAAAGAGACCCAGTACTTC. The encoded protein is CASSRQGAKETQYF. The chain joins TRBV5-4 to TRBJ2-5; 10 bases map to TRBD1. The length of the CDR3 is 14 residues. Germline assignment: CDR1 SGHNT and CDR2 YYREEE (reference sequence). V dropped 4 bases and J dropped 3; count of bases not matched to a gene: 3.